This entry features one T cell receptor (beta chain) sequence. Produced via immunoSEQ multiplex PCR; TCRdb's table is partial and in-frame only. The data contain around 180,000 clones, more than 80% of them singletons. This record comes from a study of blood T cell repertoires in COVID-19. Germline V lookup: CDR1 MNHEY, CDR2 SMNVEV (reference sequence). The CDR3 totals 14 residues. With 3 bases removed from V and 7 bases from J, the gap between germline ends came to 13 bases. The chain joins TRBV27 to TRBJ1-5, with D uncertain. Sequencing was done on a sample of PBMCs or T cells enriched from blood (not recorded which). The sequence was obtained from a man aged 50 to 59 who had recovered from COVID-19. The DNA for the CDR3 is TGTGCCAGCAGTTTGGGAGGCCGCGGGCAGCCCCAGCATTTT. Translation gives CASSLGGRGQPQHF.